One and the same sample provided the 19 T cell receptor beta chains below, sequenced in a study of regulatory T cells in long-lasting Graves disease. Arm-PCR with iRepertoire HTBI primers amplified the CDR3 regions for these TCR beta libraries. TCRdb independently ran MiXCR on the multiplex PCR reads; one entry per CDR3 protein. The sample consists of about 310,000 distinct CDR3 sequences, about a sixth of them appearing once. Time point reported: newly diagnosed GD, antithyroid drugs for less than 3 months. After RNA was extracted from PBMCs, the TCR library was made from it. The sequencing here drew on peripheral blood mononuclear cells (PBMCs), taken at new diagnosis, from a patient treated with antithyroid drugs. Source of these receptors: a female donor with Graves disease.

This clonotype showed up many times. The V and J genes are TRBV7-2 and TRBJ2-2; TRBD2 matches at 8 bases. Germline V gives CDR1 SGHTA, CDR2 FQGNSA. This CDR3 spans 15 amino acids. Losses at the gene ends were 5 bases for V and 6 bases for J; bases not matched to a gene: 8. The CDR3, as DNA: TGTGCCAGCAGCCCCGGGCTAGCGGGCGCCGGGGAGCTGTTTTTT. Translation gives CASSPGLAGAGELFF.

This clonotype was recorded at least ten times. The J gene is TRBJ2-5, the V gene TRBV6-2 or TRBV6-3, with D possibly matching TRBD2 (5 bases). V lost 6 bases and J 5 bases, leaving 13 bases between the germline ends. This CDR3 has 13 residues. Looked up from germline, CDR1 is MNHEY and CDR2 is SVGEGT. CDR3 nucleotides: TGTGCCAGCAGACTCACTAGAGGCGAGACCCAGTACTTC. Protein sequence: CASRLTRGETQYF.

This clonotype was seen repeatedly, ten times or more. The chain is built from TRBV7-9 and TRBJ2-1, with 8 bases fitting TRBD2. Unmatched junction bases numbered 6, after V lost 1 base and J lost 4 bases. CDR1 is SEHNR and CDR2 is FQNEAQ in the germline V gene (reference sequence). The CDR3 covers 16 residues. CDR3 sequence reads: CASSLGSGLGYNEQFF. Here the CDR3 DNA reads TGTGCCAGCAGCTTAGGGTCGGGACTAGGGTACAATGAGCAGTTCTTC.

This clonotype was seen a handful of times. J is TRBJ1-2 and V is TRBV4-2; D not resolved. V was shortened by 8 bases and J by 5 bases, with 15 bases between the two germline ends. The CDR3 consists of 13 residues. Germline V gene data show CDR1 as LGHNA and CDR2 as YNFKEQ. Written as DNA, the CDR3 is TGTGCCAGCTCCGACGGAGCTCTATATGGCTACACCTTC. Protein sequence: CASSDGALYGYTF.

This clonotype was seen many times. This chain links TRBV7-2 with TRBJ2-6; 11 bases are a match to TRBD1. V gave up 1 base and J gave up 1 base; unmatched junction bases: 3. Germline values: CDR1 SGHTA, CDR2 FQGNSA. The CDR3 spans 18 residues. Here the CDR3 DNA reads TGTGCCAGCAGCTTAGTAGGACAGGGGGCATCTGGGGCCAACGTCCTGACTTTC. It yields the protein CASSLVGQGASGANVLTF.

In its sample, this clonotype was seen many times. The CDR3 DNA sequence: TGTGCCAGCAGTCAGACAGAGACCTACGAGCAGTACTTC. This gives the protein CASSQTETYEQYF. The rearrangement uses TRBV27 and TRBJ2-7, with a weak D call TRBD1 (5 bases). V lost 5 bases, J lost 2 bases, and 10 bases lay in between. Germline-derived CDR1 and CDR2 are MNHEY and SMNVEV (reference sequence). This CDR3 has 13 residues.

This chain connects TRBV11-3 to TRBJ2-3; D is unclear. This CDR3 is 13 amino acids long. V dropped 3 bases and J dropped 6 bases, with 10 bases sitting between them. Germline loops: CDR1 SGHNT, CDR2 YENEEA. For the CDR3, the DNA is TGTGCCAGCAGCTTTGACATTGGGGATACGCAGTATTTT. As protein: CASSFDIGDTQYF.

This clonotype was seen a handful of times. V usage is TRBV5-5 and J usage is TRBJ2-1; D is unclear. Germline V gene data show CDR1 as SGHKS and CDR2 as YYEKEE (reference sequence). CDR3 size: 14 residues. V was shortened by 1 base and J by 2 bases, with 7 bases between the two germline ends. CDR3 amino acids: CASSLILTYNEQFF. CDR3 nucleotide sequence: TGTGCCAGCAGCTTGATCCTAACCTACAATGAGCAGTTCTTC. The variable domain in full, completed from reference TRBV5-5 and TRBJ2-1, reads DAGVTQSPTHLIKTRGQQVTLRCSPISGHKSVSWYQQVLGQGPQFIFQYYEKEERGRGNFPDRFSARQFPNYSSELNVNALLLGDSALYLCASSLILTYNEQFFGPGTRLTVL.

CDR3 loop: CASSLRRGAGKLFF. CDR3 bases: TGTGCCAGCAGTCTGCGGAGAGGGGCGGGAAAACTGTTTTTT. The V call is TRBV28, the J call TRBJ1-4; possible D gene TRBD1, 5 bases. V was clipped by 5 bases and J by 10 bases, with 17 bases between them. Germline CDR1 and CDR2: MDHEN and SYDVKM. The CDR3 consists of 14 residues.

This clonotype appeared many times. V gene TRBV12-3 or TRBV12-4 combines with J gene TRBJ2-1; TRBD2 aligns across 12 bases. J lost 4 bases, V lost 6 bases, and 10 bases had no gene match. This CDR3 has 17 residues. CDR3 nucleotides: TGTGCCAGCAGCCGTTGGGCTAGCGGGAGGGGGTACAATGAGCAGTTCTTC. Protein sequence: CASSRWASGRGYNEQFF.

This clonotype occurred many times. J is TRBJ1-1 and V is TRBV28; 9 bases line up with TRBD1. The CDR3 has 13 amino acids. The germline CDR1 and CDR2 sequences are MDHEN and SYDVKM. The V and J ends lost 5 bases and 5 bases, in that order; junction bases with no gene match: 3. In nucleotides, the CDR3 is TGTGCCAGCAGTCTCGGACAGGGGACTGAAGCTTTCTTT. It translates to CASSLGQGTEAFF.

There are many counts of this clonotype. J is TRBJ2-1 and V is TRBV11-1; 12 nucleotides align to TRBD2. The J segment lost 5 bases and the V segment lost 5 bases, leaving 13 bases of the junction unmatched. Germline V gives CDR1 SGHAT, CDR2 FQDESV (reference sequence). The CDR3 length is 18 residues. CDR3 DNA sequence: TGTGCCAGCAGCGTCCGGAGGGGCCTAGCGGGAGGGAACAATGAGCAGTTCTTC. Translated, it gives CASSVRRGLAGGNNEQFF.

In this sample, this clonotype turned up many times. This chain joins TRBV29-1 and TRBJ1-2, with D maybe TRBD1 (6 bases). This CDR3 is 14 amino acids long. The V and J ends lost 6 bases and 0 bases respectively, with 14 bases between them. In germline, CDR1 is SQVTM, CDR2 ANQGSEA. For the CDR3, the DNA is TGCAGCGTGGACACAGGGACCCCTAACTATGGCTACACCTTC. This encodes CSVDTGTPNYGYTF.

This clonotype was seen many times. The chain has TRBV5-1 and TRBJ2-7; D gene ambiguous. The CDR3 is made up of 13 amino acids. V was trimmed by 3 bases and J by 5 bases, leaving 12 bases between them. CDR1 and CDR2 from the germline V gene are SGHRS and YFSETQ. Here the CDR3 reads CASSSPHMDEQYF. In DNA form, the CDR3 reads TGCGCCAGCAGCTCTCCGCACATGGACGAGCAGTACTTC.

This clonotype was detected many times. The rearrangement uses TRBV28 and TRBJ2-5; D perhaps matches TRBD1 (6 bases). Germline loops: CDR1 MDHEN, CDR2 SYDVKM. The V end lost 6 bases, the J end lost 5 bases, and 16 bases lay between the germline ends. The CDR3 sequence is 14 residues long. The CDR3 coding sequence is TGTGCCAGCAGCTTAGGAGGCAGGGGTGAGACCCAGTACTTC. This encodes CASSLGGRGETQYF.

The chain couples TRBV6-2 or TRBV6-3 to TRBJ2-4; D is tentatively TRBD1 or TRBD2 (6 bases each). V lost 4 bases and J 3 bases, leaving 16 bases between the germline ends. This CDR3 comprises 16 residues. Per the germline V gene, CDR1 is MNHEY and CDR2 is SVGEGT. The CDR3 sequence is CASSSNRDFGKNIQYF. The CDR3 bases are TGTGCCAGCAGTTCTAACAGGGACTTTGGCAAAAACATTCAGTACTTC.

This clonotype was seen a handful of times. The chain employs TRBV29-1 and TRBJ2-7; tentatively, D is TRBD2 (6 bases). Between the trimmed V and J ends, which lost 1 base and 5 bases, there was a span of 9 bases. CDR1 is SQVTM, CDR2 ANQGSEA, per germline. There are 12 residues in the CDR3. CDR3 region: CSVEAGVDEQYF. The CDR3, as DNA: TGCAGCGTTGAAGCGGGAGTTGACGAGCAGTACTTC.

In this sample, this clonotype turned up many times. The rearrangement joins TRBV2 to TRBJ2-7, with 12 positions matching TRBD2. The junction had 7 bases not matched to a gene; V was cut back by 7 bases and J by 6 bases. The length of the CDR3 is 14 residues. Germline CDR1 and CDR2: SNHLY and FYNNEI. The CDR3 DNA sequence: TGTGCCAGCACGACTAGCGGGAGATATGCCGAGCAGTACTTC. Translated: CASTTSGRYAEQYF.

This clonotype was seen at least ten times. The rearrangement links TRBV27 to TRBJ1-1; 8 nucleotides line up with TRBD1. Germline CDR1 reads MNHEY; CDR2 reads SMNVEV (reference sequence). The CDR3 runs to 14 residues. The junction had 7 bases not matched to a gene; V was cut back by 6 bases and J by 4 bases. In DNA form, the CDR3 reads TGTGCCAGCAGCCCCGGACAGGGATCCACTGAAGCTTTCTTT. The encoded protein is CASSPGQGSTEAFF.